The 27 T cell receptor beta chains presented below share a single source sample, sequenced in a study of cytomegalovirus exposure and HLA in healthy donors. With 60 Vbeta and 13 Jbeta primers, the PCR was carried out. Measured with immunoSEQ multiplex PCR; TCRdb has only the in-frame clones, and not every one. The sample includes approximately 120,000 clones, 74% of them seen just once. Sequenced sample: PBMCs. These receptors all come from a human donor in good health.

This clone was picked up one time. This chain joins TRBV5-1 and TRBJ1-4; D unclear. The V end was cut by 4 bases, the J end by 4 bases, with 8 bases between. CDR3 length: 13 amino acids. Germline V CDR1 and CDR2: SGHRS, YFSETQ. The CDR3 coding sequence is TGCGCCAGCAGCCGGGGTAGTAATGAAAAACTGTTTTTT. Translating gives CASSRGSNEKLFF.

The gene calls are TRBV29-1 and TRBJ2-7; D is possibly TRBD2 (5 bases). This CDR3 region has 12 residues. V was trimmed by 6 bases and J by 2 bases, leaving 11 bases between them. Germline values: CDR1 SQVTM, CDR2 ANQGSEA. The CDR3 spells CSVESGTYEQYF. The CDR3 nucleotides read TGCAGCGTCGAGAGCGGTACCTACGAGCAGTACTTC.

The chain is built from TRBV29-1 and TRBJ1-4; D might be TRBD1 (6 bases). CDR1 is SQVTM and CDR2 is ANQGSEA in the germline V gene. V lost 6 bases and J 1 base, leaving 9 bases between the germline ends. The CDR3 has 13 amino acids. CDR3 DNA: TGCAGCGTGCCACAGGGAACTAATGAAAAACTGTTTTTT. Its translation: CSVPQGTNEKLFF.

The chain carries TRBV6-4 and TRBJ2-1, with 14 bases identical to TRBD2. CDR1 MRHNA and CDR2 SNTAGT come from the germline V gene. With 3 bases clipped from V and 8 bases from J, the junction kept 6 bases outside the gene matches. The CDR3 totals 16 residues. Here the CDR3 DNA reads TGTGCCAGCAGTGATGAGGGGACTAGCGGGAGTGATGAGCAGTTCTTC. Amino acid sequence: CASSDEGTSGSDEQFF.

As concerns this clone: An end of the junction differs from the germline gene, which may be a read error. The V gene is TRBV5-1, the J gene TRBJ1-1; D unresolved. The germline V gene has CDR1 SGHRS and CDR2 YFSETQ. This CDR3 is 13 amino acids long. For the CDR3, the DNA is TGTGCCAGCAGCCCTTCTTTGAACACTGAAGCTTTCTTT. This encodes CASSPSLNTEAFF.

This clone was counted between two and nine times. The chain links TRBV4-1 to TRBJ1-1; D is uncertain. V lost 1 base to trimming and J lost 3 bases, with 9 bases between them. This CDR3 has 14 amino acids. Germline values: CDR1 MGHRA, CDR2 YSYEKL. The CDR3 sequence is CASSQVFGYTEAFF. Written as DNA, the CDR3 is TGCGCCAGCAGCCAAGTCTTCGGTTACACTGAAGCTTTCTTT.

In DNA form, the CDR3 reads TGTGCCAGCAGTCGCCGGGACAGGATCCCTGGAAACACCATATATTTT. Translation: CASSRRDRIPGNTIYF. The rearrangement links TRBV28 to TRBJ1-3, with 8 bases matching TRBD1. Germline CDR1 and CDR2: MDHEN and SYDVKM. J lost 2 bases, V lost 5 bases, and 8 bases had no gene match. This CDR3 region has 16 residues. The whole variable domain, remainder taken from reference TRBV28 and TRBJ1-3, is DVKVTQSSRYLVKRTGEKVFLECVQDMDHENMFWYRQDPGLGLRLIYFSYDVKMKEKGDIPEGYSVSREKKERFSLILESASTNQTSMYLCASSRRDRIPGNTIYFGEGSWLTVV.

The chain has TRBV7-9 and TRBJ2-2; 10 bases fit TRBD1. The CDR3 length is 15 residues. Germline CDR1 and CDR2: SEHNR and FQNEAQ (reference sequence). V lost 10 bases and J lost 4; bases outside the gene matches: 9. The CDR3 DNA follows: TGTGCCACCGGGACAGGGGATTTCGGCACCGGGGAGCTGTTTTTT. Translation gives CATGTGDFGTGELFF.

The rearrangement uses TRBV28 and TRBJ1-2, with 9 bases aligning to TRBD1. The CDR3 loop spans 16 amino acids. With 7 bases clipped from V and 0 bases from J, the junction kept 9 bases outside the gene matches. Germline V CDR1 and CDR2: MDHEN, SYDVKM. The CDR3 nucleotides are TGTGCCAGCACCAAAGCCCGACAGGGGGCTAACTATGGCTACACCTTC. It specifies CASTKARQGANYGYTF.

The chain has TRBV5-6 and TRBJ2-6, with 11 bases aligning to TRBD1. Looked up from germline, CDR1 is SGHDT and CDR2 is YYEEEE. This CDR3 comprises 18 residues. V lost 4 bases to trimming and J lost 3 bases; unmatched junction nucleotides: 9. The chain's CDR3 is CASSPYGTGGYGANVLTF. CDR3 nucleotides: TGTGCCAGCAGCCCTTATGGGACAGGGGGATATGGGGCCAACGTCCTGACTTTC.

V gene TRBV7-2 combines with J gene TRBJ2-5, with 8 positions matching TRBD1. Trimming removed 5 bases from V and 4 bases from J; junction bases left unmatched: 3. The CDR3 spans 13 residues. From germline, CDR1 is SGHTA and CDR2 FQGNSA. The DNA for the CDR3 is TGTGCCAGCAGCACGGGGACAGGAGAGACCCAGTACTTC. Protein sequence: CASSTGTGETQYF.

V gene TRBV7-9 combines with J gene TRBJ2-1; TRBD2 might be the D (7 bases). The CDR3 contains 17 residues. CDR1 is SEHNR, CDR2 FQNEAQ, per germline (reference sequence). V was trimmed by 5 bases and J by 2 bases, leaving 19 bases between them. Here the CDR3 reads CASSPLRGGPTYNEQFF. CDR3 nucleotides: TGTGCCAGCAGCCCACTTAGGGGGGGGCCAACCTACAATGAGCAGTTCTTC.

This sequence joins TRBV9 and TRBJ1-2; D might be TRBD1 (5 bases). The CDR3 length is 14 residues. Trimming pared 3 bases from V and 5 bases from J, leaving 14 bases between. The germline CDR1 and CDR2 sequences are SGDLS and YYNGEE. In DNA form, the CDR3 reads TGTGCCAGCAGCGCGGAGGGAGGGGATTATGGCTACACCTTC. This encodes CASSAEGGDYGYTF.

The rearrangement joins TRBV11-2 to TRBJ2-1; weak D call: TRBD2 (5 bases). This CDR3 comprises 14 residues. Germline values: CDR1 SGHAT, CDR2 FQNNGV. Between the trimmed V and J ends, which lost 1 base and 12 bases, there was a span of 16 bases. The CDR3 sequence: CASSLALATERQFF. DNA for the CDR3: TGTGCCAGCAGCTTAGCCTTAGCGACTGAAAGGCAGTTCTTC.

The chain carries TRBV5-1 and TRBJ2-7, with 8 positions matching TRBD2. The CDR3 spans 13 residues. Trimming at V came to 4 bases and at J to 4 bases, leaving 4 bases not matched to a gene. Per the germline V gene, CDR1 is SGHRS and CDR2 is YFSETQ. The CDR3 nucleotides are TGCGCCAGCAGCCGGGGGGGGGAGTACGAGCAGTACTTC. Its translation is CASSRGGEYEQYF. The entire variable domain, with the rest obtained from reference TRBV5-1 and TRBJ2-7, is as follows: KAGVTQTPRYLIKTRGQQVTLSCSPISGHRSVSWYQQTPGQGLQFLFEYFSETQRNKGNFPGRFSGRQFSNSRSEMNVSTLELGDSALYLCASSRGGEYEQYFGPGTRLTVT.

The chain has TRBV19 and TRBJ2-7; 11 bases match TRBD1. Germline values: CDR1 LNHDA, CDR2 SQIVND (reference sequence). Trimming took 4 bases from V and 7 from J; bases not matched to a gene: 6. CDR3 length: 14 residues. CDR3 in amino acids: CASSKDRGQVEQYF. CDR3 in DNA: TGTGCCAGTAGTAAGGACAGGGGGCAGGTTGAGCAGTACTTC.

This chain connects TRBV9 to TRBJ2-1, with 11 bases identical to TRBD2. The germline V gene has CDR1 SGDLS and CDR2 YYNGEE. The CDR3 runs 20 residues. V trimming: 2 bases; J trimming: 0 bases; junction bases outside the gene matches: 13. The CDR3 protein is CASSVGPLAGAASSYNEQFF. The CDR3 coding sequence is TGTGCCAGCAGCGTTGGCCCACTAGCGGGGGCCGCGAGCTCCTACAATGAGCAGTTCTTC.

The DNA of the CDR3 is TGTGCCAGCAGCTTACAGGGGAAAGAGACCCAGTACTTC. Encoded protein: CASSLQGKETQYF. This chain joins TRBV11-2 and TRBJ2-5, with D perhaps matching TRBD1 (6 bases). Germline V gene sequence: CDR1 SGHAT, CDR2 FQNNGV. V lost 2 bases to trimming and J lost 3 bases, with 7 bases between them. The CDR3 length is 13 residues.

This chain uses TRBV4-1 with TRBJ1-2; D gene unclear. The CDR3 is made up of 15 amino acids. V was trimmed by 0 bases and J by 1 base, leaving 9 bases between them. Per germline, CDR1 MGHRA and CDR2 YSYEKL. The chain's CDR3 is CASSQDLRVNYGYTF. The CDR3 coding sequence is TGCGCCAGCAGCCAAGATCTTCGGGTTAACTATGGCTACACCTTC.

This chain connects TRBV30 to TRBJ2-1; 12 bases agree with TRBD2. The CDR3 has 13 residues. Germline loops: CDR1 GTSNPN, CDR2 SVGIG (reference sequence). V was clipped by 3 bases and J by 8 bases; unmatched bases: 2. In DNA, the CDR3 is TGTGCCTGGAGACTAGCGGGAGGCGATGAGCAGTTCTTC. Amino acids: CAWRLAGGDEQFF.

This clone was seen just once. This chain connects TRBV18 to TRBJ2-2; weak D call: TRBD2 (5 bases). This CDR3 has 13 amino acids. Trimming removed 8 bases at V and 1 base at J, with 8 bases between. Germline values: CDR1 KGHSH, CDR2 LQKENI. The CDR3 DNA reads TGTGCCAGCGCCCGGGGGAACACCGGGGAGCTGTTTTTT. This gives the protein CASARGNTGELFF.

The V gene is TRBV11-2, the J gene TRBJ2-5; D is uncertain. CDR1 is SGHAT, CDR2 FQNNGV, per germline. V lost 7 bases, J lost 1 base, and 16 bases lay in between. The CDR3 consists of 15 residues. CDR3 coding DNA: TGTGCCAGCACCTTCGGGTCCGGGTCCCAAGAGACCCAGTACTTC. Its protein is CASTFGSGSQETQYF.

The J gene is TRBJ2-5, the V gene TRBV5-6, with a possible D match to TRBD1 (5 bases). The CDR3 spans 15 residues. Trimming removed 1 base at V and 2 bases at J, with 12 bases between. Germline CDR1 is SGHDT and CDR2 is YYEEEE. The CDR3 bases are TGTGCCAGCAGCTTGCGGGCAGGGTCACAAGAGACCCAGTACTTC. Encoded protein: CASSLRAGSQETQYF.

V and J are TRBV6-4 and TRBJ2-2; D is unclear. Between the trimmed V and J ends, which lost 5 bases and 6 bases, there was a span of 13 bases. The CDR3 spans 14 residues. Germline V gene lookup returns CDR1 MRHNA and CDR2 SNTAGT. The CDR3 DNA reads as TGTGCCAGCAGTATCGATTTGAGCGCCGGGGAGCTGTTTTTT. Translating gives CASSIDLSAGELFF.

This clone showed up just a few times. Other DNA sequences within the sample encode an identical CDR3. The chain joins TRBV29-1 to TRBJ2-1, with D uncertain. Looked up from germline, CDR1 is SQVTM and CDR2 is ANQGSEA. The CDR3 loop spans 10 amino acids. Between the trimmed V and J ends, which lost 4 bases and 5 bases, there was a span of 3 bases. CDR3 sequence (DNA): TGCAGCGTTGCGGACAATGAGCAGTTCTTC. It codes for CSVADNEQFF.

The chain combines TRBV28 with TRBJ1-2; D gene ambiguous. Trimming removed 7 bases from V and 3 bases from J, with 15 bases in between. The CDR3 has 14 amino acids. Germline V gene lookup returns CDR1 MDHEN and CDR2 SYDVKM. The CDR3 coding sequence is TGTGCCAGCATGGACTCAACAGCATACTATGGCTACACCTTC. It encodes CASMDSTAYYGYTF.

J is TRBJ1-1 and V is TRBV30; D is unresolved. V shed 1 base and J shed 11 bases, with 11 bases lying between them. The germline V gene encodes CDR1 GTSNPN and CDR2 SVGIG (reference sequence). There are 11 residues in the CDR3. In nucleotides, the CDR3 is TGTGCCTGGAGTGATAGAGGAGCCGCTTTCTTT. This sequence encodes CAWSDRGAAFF.